This T cell receptor beta chain was found in a study of beta chain features in type 1 diabetes (dated by TCRdb to 2016 to 2019). In terms of the full investigation: Mean age, gender distribution, total cell number and subset yield did not differ between patients and healthy donors. Across all samples, 90 million to 130 million sorted cells were examined, and cell number per subset correlated strongly with RNA yield. In the study, TCRB repertoires of sorted circulating CD4+ T cell subsets from recently diagnosed type 1 diabetes patients were compared with those of matched healthy donors. Regulatory and stem cell-like memory subsets were isolated from only 8 patients and about eight healthy donors, whereas naive and central memory subsets came from all 30 or so donors. The paper as a whole reports these results and caveats: Because cDNA was sequenced instead of genomic DNA, highly expressing activated cells could be over-represented, though the groups showed no difference in activation or CD3 levels. PCR might favor shorter templates, but patient and control samples were amplified and corrected together, so any skew would affect both groups equally. In all four CD4+ subsets, TCRB CDR3 length was moderately but significantly shorter in type 1 diabetes patients. Naive, central memory and regulatory TCRB repertoires appeared to be more alike among patients than among healthy donors. At VDJ recombination sites, patients with type 1 diabetes made fewer insertions and deleted more nucleotides, a pattern implying thymic rearrangement abnormalities. Because small numbers of individuals were included in the HLA sub-analyses, any influence of HLA type on TCRB rearrangement was left unresolved.

This clone has a handful of counts. There is no known antigen for this receptor. No qualities accompany the bases; no much larger clone lies one base away. All of the isolated RNA was reverse transcribed with the High Capacity cDNA Reverse Transcription Kit, so expressed TCRB transcripts were sequenced. Deep immunoSEQ sequencing was applied to naive, central memory and regulatory T cell samples, giving an average of approximately 3.8 million total reads per sample. Sorted cells were lysed in RLT buffer and RNA was extracted with DNase-treated RNeasy Micro or Mini kits, depending on cell number. Each cell subset was processed on its own to prevent cross-contamination, while patient and healthy donor samples were processed together. The immunoSEQ multiplex PCR was used to amplify TCRB sequences from cDNA, generating 87-bp fragments that spanned the CDR3 region. Amplicons were sequenced on the Illumina HiSeq platform. Processing in the source paper ran as follows. Synthetic template baselines were used to correct PCR bias computationally, reads within Hamming distance 2 were collapsed, and singletons that could not be merged were discarded. Reads were aligned against IMGT to assign V, D and J genes, CDR3 length and insertions or deletions at six rearrangement sites. Clonotype counts were normalized to sorted cell number within each subset before computing true diversity and Gini coefficients with the tcR R package. Repertoire sharing was quantified using the overlap coefficient calculated on TCRB nucleotide sequences. Out-of-frame TCRB sequences from naive cells were analyzed as a proxy for the pre-selection repertoire. In TCRdb, the immuneACCESS table is reduced to in-frame sequences with V and J assigned. These tables do not hold every clone; where another copy was compared, an unresolved V gene accounts for under half, and the others remain unexplained. For V, J and clone size, that table is used; D and trimming come from the DNA. The sample table lists 620,000 or so clones, around 16% of them with a count of one. About 0.087% of the sample rests with the top ten.

Measured from the cysteine to the phenylalanine, the CDR3 is 10 residues long. Only CDR3 DNA is held: 30 bases, read in frame from base 1. From the germline V gene, CDR1 is SQVTM and CDR2 is ANQGSEA. V trim: 6 bases; J trim: 10 bases; unmatched bases: 4. From each donor, a single peripheral blood sample of around 120 mL on average was drawn into heparinised tubes. Naive, central memory, regulatory and stem cell-like memory CD4+ T cells were sorted on a BD FACSAria II using a panel including CD45RO, CCR7, CD25, CD127, CD95 and CD27. All sorted populations exceeded 95% purity. PBMCs were isolated right away by Lymphoprep density gradient centrifugation and were stained directly, without culture. So that batch effects would be minimized, each experiment stained and sorted samples in pairs, pairing one healthy donor with one patient.

The TCR originated in a man younger than 30 in good health. The material sequenced was naive CD4+ T cells from blood. The sample's cell subset or site label is to be understood as: true naive CD4+ T cells. Here the chain combines TRBV29-1 and TRBJ1-1; 8 central nucleotides agree with TRBD1. CDR3 protein: CSVDTGGAFF. The bases are TGCAGCGTAGATACAGGGGGAGCTTTCTTT.